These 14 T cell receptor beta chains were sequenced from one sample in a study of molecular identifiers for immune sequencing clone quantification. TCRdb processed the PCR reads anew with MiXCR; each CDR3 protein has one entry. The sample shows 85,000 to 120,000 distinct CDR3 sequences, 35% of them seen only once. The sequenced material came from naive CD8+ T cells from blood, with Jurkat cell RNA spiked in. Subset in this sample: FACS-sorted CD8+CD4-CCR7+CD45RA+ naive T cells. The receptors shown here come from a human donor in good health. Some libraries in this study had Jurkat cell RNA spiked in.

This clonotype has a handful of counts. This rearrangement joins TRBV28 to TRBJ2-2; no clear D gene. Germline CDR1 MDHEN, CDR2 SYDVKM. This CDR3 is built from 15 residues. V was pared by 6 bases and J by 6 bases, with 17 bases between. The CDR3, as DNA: TGTGCCAGCAGCCCGTATGACCCGACGGCCGGGGAGCTGTTTTTT. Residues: CASSPYDPTAGELFF.

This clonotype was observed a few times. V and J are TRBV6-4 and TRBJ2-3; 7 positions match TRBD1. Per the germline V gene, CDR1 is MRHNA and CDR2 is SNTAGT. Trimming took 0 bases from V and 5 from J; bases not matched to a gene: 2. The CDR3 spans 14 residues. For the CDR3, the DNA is TGTGCCAGCAGTGACTCGCCAGGGGGAGATACGCAGTATTTT. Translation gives CASSDSPGGDTQYF.

CDR3 in amino acids: CASSSGTGSFETQYF. In DNA, the CDR3 is TGCGCCAGCAGCTCCGGGACAGGGAGCTTTGAGACCCAGTACTTC. The V gene is TRBV5-1, the J gene TRBJ2-5, with 9 nucleotides matching TRBD1. Per germline, CDR1 SGHRS and CDR2 YFSETQ. This CDR3 has 15 residues. Trimming removed 3 bases from V and 5 bases from J; junction bases left unmatched: 8.

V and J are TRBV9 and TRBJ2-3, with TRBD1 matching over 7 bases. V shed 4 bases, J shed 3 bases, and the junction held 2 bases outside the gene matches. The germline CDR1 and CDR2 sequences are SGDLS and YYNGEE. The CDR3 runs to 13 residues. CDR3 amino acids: CASSTGATDTQYF. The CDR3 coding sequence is TGTGCCAGCAGCACAGGGGCGACAGATACGCAGTATTTT.

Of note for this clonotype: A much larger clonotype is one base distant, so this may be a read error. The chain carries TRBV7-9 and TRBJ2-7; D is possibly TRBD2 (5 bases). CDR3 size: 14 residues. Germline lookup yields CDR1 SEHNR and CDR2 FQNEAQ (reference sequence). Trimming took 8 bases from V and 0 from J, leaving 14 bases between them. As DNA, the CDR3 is TGTGCCAGCTCCCGCGGGCCAAGCTCCTACGAGCAGTACTTC. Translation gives CASSRGPSSYEQYF.

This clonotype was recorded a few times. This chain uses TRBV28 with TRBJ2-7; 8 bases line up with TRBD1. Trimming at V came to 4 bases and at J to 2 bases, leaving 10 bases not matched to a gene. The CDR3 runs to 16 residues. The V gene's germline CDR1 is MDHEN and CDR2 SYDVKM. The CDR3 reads CASSSSTWTGTYEQYF. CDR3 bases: TGTGCCAGCAGTTCATCAACGTGGACAGGGACCTACGAGCAGTACTTC.

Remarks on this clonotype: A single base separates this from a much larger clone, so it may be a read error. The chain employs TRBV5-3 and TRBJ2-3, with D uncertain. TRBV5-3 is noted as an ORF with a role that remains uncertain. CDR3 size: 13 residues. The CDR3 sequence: CASSLDLTDTQYF. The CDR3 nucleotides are TGTGCCAGCAGCTTGGATCTGACAGATACGCAGTATTTT.

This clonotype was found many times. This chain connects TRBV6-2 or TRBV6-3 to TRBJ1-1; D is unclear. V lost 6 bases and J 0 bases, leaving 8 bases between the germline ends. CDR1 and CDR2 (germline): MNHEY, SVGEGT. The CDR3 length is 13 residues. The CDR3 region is CASRDIMNTEAFF. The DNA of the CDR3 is TGTGCCAGCAGGGATATAATGAACACTGAAGCTTTCTTT.

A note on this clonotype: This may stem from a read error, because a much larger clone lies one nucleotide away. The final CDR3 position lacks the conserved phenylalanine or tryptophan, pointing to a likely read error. CDR3: CASSLGRGLYEQYL. CDR3 DNA: TGTGCCAGCAGTTTGGGCAGGGGGCTCTACGAGCAGTACCTC. The chain employs TRBV28 and TRBJ2-7; 8 bases fit TRBD1. V lost 3 bases to trimming and J lost 3 bases; unmatched junction nucleotides: 4. CDR1 and CDR2 from the germline V gene are MDHEN and SYDVKM. The CDR3 is made up of 14 amino acids.

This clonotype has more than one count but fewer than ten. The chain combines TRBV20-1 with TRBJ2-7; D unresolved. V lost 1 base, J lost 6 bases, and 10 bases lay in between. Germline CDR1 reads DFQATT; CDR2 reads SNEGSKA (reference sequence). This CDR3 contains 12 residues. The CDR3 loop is CSARVVGFEQYF. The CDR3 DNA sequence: TGCAGTGCTAGAGTCGTAGGCTTCGAGCAGTACTTC.

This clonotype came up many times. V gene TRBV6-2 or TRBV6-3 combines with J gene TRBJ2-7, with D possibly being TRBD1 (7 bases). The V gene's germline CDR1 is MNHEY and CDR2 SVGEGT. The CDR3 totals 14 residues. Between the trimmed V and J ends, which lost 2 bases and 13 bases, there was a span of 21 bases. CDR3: CASSYADRSGTFYF. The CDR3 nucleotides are TGTGCCAGCAGTTACGCGGACAGGTCCGGGACTTTCTACTTC.

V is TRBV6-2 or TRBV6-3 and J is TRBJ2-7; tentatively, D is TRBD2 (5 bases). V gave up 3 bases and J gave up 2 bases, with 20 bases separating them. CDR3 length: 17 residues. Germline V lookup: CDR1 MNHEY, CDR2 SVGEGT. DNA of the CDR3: TGTGCCAGCAGTTATGCCTCAGGAGGTGACCGACCCTACGAGCAGTACTTC. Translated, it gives CASSYASGGDRPYEQYF.

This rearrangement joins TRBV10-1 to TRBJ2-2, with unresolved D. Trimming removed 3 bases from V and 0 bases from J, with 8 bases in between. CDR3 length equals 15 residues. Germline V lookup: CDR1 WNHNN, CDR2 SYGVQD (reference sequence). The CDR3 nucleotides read TGCGCCAGCAGTGACCGCGACCCGAACACCGGGGAGCTGTTTTTT. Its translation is CASSDRDPNTGELFF.

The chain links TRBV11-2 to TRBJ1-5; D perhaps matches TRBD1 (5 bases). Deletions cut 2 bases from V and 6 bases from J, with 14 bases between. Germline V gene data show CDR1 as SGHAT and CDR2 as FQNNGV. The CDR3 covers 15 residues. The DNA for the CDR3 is TGTGCCAGCAGCTTATTTTATGGGGGAAGTCAGCCCCAGCATTTT. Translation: CASSLFYGGSQPQHF.